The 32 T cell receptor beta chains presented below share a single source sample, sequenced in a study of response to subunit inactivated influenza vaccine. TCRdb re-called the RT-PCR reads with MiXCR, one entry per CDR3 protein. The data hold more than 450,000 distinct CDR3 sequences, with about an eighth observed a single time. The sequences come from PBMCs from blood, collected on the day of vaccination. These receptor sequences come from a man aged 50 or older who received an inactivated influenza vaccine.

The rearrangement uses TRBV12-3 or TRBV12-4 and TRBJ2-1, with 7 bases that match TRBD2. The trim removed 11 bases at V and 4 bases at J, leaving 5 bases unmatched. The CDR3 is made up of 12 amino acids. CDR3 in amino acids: CAGREDYNEQFF. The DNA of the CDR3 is TGTGCCGGCCGGGAGGATTACAATGAGCAGTTCTTC.

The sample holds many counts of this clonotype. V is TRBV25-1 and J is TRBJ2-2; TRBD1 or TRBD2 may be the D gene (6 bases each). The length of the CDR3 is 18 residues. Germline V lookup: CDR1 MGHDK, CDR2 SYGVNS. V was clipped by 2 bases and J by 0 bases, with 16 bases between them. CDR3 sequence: CASSEPLPGASNTGELFF. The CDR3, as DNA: TGTGCCAGCAGTGAACCCCTTCCGGGGGCTTCGAACACCGGGGAGCTGTTTTTT. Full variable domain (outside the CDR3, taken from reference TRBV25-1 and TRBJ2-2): EADIYQTPRYLVIGTGKKITLECSQTMGHDKMYWYQQDPGMELHLIHYSYGVNSTEKGDLSSESTVSRIRTEHFPLTLESARPSHTSQYLCASSEPLPGASNTGELFFGEGSRLTVL.

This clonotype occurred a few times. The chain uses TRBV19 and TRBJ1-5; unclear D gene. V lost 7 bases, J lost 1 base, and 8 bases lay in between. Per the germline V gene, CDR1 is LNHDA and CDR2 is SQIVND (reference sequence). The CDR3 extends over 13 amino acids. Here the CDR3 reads CASTAASNQPQHF. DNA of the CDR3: TGTGCCAGTACCGCCGCAAGCAATCAGCCCCAGCATTTT.

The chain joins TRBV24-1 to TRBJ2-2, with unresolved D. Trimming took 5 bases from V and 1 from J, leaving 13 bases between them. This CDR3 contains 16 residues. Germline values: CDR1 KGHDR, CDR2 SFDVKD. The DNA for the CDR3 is TGTGCCACCAGTGTTACGGGTCTCGGGAACACCGGGGAGCTGTTTTTT. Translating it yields CATSVTGLGNTGELFF.

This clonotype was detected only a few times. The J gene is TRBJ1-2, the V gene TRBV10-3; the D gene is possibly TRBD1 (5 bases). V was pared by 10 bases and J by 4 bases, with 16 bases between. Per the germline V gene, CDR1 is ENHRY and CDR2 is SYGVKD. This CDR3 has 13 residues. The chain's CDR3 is CASGRGDSYGYTF. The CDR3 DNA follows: TGTGCCAGTGGACGGGGGGATAGCTATGGCTACACCTTC.

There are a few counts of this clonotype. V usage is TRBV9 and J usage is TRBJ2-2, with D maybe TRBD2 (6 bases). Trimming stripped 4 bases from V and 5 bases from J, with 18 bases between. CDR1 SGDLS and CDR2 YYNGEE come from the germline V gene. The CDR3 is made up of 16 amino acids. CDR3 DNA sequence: TGTGCCAGCAGCCCCCGTTTAGGGCTAGCGACCGGGGAGCTGTTTTTT. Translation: CASSPRLGLATGELFF.

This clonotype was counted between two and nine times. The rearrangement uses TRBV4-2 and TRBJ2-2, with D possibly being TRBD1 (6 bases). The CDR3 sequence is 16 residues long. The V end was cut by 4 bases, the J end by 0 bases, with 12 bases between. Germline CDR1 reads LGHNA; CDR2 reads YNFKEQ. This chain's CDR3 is CASSPDSWANTGELFF. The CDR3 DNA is TGTGCCAGCAGCCCGGACAGCTGGGCGAACACCGGGGAGCTGTTTTTT.

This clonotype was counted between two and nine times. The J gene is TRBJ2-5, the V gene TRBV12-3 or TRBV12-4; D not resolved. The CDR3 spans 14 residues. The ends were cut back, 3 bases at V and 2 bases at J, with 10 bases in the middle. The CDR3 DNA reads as TGTGCCAGCAGTTTTTCCGGTACACAAGAGACCCAGTACTTC. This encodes CASSFSGTQETQYF.

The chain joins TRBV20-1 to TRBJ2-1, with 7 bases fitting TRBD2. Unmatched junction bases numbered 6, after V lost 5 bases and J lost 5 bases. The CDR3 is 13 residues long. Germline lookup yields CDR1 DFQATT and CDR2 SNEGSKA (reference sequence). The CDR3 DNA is TGCAGTGCTTTGGCAGCGGGGAACAATGAGCAGTTCTTC. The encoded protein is CSALAAGNNEQFF.

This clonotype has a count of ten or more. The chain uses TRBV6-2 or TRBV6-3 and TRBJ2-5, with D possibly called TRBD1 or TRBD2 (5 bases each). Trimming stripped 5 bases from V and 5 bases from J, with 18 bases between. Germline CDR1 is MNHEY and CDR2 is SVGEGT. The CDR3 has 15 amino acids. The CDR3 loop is CASSPPGTVWETQYF. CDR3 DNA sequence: TGTGCCAGCAGTCCTCCCGGGACGGTTTGGGAGACCCAGTACTTC.

The CDR3 DNA is TGCAGTGCTAAAGGGAGGCGTGGGCCACGCTCCTACAATGAGCAGTTCTTC. This encodes CSAKGRRGPRSYNEQFF. The chain recombines TRBV20-1 with TRBJ2-1; TRBD2 might be the D (6 bases). The germline V gene has CDR1 DFQATT and CDR2 SNEGSKA (reference sequence). This CDR3 is 17 amino acids long. V was shortened by 4 bases and J by 0 bases, with 19 bases between the two germline ends.

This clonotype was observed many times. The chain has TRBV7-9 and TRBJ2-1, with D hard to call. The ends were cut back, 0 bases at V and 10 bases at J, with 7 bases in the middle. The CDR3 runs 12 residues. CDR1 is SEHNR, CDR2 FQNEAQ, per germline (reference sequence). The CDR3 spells CASSLALEEQFF. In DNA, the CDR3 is TGTGCCAGCAGCTTAGCGCTGGAGGAGCAGTTCTTC.

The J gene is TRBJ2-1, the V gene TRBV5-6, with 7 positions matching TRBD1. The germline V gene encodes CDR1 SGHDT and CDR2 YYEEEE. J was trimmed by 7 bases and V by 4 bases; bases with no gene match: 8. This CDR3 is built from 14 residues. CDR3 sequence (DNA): TGTGCCAGCAGCCTCCCACCGACAGGGAATGAGCAGTTCTTC. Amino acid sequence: CASSLPPTGNEQFF.

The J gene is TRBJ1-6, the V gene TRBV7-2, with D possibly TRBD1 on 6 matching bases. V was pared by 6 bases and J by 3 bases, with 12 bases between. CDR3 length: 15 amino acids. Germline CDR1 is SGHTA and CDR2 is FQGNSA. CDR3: CASRLGQIYNSPLHF. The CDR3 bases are TGTGCCAGCAGACTAGGACAGATCTATAATTCACCCCTCCACTTT.

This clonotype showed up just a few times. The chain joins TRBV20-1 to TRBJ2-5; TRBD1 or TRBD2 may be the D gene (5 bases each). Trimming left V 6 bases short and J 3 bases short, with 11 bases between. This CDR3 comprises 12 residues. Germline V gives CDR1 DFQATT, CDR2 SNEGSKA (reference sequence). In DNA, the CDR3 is TGCAGTGCGACCGGGGCCAAAGAGACCCAGTACTTC. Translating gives CSATGAKETQYF.

CDR3 amino acids: CASSHGGTGEKLFF. CDR3 bases: TGTGCCAGCAGCCATGGGGGGACAGGGGAAAAACTGTTTTTT. V usage is TRBV7-2 and J usage is TRBJ1-4, with 9 bases fitting TRBD1. CDR3 size: 14 residues. J lost 8 bases, V lost 5 bases, and 6 bases had no gene match. Germline V gene data show CDR1 as SGHTA and CDR2 as FQGNSA.

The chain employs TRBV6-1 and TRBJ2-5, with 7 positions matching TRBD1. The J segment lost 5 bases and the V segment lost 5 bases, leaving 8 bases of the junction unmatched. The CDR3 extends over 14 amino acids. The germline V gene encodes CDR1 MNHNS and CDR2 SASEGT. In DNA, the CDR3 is TGTGCCAGCAGTCCAAGGGGGCTTGGGGAGACCCAGTACTTC. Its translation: CASSPRGLGETQYF.

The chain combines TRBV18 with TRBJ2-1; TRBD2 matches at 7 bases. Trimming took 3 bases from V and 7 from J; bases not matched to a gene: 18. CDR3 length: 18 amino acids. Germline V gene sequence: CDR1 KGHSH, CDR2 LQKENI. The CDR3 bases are TGTGCCAGCTCACCGAGAGCAGGGCGGACGGGAGGCATAAATGAGCAGTTCTTC. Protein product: CASSPRAGRTGGINEQFF.

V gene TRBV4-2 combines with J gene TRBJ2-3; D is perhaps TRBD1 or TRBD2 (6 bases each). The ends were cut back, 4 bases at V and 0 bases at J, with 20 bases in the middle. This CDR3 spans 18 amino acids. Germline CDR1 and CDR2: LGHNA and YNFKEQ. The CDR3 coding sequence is TGTGCCAGCAGCCCGTTGACAATCCGGGGGCCTAGCACAGATACGCAGTATTTT. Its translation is CASSPLTIRGPSTDTQYF.

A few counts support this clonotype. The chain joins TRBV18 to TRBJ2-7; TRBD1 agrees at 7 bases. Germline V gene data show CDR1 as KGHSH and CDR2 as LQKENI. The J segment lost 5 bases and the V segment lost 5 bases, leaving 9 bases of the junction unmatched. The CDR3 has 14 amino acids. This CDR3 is CASSALDRPHEQYF. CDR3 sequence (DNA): TGTGCCAGCTCAGCCCTGGACAGGCCCCACGAGCAGTACTTC.

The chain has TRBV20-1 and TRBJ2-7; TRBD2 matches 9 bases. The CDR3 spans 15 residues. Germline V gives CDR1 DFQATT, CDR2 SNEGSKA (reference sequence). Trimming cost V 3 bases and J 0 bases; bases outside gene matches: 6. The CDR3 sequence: CSASRAGGPSYEQYF. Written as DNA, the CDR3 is TGCAGTGCTAGTCGGGCGGGAGGGCCCTCCTACGAGCAGTACTTC.

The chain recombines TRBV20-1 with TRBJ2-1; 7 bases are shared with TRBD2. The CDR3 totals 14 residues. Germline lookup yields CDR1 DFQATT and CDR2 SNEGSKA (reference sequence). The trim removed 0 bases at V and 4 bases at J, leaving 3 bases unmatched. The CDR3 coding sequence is TGCAGTGCTAGAGATACCGGGGGGTACAATGAGCAGTTCTTC. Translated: CSARDTGGYNEQFF.

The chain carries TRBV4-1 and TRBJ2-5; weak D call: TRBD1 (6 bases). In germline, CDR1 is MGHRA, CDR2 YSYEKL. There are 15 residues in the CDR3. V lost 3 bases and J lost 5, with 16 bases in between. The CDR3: CASSQNGQKTETQYF. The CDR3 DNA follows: TGCGCCAGCAGCCAGAACGGACAGAAGACGGAGACCCAGTACTTC.

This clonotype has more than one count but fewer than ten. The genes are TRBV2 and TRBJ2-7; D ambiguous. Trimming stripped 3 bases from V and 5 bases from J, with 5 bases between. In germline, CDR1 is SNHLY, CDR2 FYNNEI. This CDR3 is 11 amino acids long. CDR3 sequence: CASSDRHEQYF. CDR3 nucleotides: TGTGCCAGCAGTGACCGCCACGAGCAGTACTTC.

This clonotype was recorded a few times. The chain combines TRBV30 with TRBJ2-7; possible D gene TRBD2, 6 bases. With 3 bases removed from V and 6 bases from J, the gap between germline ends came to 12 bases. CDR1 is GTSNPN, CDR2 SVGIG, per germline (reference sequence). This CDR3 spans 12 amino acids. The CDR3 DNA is TGTGCCTGGAGAGCCGGGACTCTCGAGCAGTACTTC. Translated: CAWRAGTLEQYF.

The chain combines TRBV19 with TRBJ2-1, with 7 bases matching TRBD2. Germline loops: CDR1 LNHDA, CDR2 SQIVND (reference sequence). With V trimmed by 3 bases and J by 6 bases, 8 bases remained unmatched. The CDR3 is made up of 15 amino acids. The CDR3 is CASSISLTSPNEQFF. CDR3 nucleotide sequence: TGTGCCAGTAGTATCAGCCTGACTAGCCCCAATGAGCAGTTCTTC.

The CDR3 nucleotides are TGTGCCAGCAGTCGCGGGACTTCTAGCACAGATACGCAGTATTTT. This translates into CASSRGTSSTDTQYF. The chain links TRBV2 to TRBJ2-3; D possibly corresponds to TRBD2 (6 bases). The ends were cut back, 5 bases at V and 0 bases at J, with 12 bases in the middle. CDR1 and CDR2 (germline): SNHLY, FYNNEI. The length of the CDR3 is 15 residues. Filled out from reference TRBV2 and TRBJ2-3, the complete variable domain reads EPEVTQTPSHQVTQMGQEVILRCVPISNHLYFYWYRQILGQKVEFLVSFYNNEISEKSEIFDDQFSVERPDGSNFTLKIRSTKLEDSAMYFCASSRGTSSTDTQYFGPGTRLTVL.

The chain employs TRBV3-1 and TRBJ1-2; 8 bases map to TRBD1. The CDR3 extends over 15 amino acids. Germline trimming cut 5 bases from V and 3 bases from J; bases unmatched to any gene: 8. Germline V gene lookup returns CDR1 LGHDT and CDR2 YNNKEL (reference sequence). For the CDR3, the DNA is TGTGCCAGCAGCAATCCGGGACAGGCCCACTATGGCTACACCTTC. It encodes CASSNPGQAHYGYTF.

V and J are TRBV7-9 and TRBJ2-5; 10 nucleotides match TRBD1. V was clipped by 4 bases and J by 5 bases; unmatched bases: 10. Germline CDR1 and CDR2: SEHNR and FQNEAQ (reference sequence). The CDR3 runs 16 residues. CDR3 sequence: CASSSSGTGVMETQYF. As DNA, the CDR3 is TGTGCCAGCAGCTCCTCCGGGACAGGGGTAATGGAGACCCAGTACTTC. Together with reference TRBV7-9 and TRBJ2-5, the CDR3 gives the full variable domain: DTGVSQNPRHKITKRGQNVTFRCDPISEHNRLYWYRQTLGQGPEFLTYFQNEAQLEKSRLLSDRFSAERPKGSFSTLEIQRTEQGDSAMYLCASSSSGTGVMETQYFGPGTRLLVL.

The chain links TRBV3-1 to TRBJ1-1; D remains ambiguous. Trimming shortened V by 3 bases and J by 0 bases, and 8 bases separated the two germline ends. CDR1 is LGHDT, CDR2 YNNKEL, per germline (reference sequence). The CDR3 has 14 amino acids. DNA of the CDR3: TGTGCCAGCAGCCACAGGCAGTTGAACACTGAAGCTTTCTTT. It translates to CASSHRQLNTEAFF.

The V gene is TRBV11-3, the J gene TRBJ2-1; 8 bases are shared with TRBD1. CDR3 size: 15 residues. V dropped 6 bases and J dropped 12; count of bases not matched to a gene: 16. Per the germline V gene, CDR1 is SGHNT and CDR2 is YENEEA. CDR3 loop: CASRKDRGDFGVQFF. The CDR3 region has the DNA TGTGCCAGCAGAAAAGACAGGGGCGACTTTGGGGTGCAGTTCTTC.

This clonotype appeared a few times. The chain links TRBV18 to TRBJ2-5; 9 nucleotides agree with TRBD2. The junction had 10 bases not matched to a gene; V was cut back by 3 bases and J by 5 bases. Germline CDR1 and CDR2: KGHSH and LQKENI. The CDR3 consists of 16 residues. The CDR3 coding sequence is TGTGCCAGCTCACCTCTTGAGGCGGGAGGGCCGGAGACCCAGTACTTC. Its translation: CASSPLEAGGPETQYF.